The rows below give T cell receptor beta chains drawn from one sample of a study of blood T cell repertoires in COVID-19. Sequencing used immunoSEQ multiplex PCR; TCRdb keeps in-frame clones, though not all of them. The sample shows about 110,000 clones, 87% of them seen only once. What was sequenced was peripheral blood. These TCRs come from a human donor in a cohort sampled during active COVID-19. CDR3s leave out the opening cysteine and the closing phenylalanine or tryptophan. Each record gives: CDR3 protein, J gene, V gene.

ASSTPGTSEPNTGELF | TRBJ2-2 | TRBV5-1
ASSARWTGGEAF | TRBJ1-1 | TRBV7-9
ASERGPYNEQF | TRBJ2-1 | TRBV6-5
ASSLVPATNEKLF | TRBJ1-4 | TRBV7-9
ASSQAGDGYT | TRBJ1-2 | TRBV3-1/TRBV3-2
ASSTSSGDRGRVDEKLF | TRBJ1-4 | TRBV18
ASSSLTPSSYNEQF | TRBJ2-1 | TRBV7-3
ASSVAATSGAGSDTQY | TRBJ2-3 | TRBV9
ASSVAQGDNEQF | TRBJ2-1 | TRBV9
ASSLRRSTIVIGAF | TRBJ1-1 | TRBV7-9
ASSVGQGTYEQY | TRBJ2-7 | TRBV25-1
ASSPNPETRMF | TRBJ2-1 | TRBV7-2
ASSHASGGKVDTQY | TRBJ2-3 | TRBV3-1/TRBV3-2
ASRKLGGMADVGELF | TRBJ2-2 | TRBV28
ASSSGQEQY | TRBJ2-7 | TRBV28
SASGATILTDTQY | TRBJ2-3 | TRBV20-1
ASSVTGGGEQY | TRBJ2-7 | TRBV9
ASSYRSIGRTEAF | TRBJ1-1 | TRBV6-5
ASSEAGTGELF | TRBJ2-2 | TRBV10-1
ASSGGQSYEQY | TRBJ2-7 | TRBV5-1
SVQGQPSFYGYT | TRBJ1-2 | TRBV29-1
ASSPNSGANVLT | TRBJ2-6 | TRBV5-1
AISDFFRDRGEKLF | TRBJ1-4 | TRBV10-3
ASSLSTGLAGASYEQY | TRBJ2-7 | TRBV28
ASSQDRPLALSYNEQF | TRBJ2-1 | TRBV3-1/TRBV3-2
ASSTGGANSPLH | TRBJ1-6 | TRBV6-5
ASMQGAANYGYT | TRBJ1-2 | TRBV6-5
ASSLEEGSTEAF | TRBJ1-1 | TRBV27
ASSWAGTGGQETQY | TRBJ2-5 | TRBV5-1
ASSLARGAGGFGYT | TRBJ1-2 | TRBV28
ASSEGSRDYTDTQY | TRBJ2-3 | TRBV6-1
ASSVTGDPYNEQF | TRBJ2-1 | TRBV6-4
ASSPTTGGTEAF | TRBJ1-1 | TRBV11-2
ASTGRGTSGGLGYNEQF | TRBJ2-1 | TRBV5-1
ASSPYQLAKNIQY | TRBJ2-4 | TRBV28
ASSPKTSGTYNEQF | TRBJ2-1 | TRBV11-2
ASSELPTVDNEKLF | TRBJ1-4 | TRBV6-1
ASSLGSGGSYGYT | TRBJ1-2 | TRBV7-9
ASSQNPGQGNEKLF | TRBJ1-4 | TRBV3-1/TRBV3-2
ASSSLQGRAVHEQY | TRBJ2-7 | TRBV11-1
ASSEGIPSRTAAYEQY | TRBJ2-7 | TRBV6-1
ASSPSRDRDEQY | TRBJ2-7 | TRBV18
ASSSWGGAAEAF | TRBJ1-1 | TRBV27
SASQQGDSNQPQH | TRBJ1-5 | TRBV20-1
ATRGGRGTGELF | TRBJ2-2 | TRBV24-1
ASSYSSSPLH | TRBJ1-6 | TRBV6-5